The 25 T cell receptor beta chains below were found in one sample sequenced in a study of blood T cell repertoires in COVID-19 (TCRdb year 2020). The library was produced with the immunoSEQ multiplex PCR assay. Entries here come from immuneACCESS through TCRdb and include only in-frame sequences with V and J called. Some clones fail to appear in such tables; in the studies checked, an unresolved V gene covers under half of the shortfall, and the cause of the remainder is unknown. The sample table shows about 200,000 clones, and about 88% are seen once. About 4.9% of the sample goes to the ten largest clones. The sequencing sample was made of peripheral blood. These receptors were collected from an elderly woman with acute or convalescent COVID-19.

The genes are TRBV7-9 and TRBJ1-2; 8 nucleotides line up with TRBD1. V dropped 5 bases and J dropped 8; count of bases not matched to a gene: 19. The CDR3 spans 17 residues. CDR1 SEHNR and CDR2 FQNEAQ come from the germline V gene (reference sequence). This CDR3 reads CASSPQNPGQGVTGYTF. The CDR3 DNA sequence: TGTGCCAGCAGCCCCCAGAACCCAGGACAGGGAGTTACCGGCTACACCTTC.

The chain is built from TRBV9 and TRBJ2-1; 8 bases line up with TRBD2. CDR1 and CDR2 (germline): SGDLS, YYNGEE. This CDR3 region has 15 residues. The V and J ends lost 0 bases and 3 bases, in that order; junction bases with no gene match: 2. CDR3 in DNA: TGTGCCAGCAGCGTAGGACTAGCGATCTACAATGAGCAGTTCTTC. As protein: CASSVGLAIYNEQFF.

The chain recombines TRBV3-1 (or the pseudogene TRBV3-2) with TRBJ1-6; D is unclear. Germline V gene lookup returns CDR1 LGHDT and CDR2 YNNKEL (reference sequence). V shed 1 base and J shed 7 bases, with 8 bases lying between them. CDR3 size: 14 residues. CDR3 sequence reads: CASSQAPLNSPLHF. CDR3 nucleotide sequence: TGTGCCAGCAGCCAAGCTCCGCTAAATTCACCCCTCCACTTT.

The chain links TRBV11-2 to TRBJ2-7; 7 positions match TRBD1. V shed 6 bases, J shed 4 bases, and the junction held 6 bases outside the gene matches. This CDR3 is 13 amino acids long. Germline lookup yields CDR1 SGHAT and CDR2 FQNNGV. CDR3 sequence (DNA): TGTGCCAGCAGAGCTCCGGGACAGTACGAGCAGTACTTC. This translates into CASRAPGQYEQYF. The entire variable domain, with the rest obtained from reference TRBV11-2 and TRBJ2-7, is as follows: EAGVAQSPRYKIIEKRQSVAFWCNPISGHATLYWYQQILGQGPKLLIQFQNNGVVDDSQLPKDRFSAERLKGVDSTLKIQPAKLEDSAVYLCASRAPGQYEQYFGPGTRLTVT.

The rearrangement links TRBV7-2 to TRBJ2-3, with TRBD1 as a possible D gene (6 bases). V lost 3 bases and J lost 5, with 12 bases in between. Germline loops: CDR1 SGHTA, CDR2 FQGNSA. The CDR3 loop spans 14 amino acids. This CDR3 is CASSFNRAEDTQYF. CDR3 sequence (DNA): TGTGCCAGCAGCTTCAACAGGGCCGAAGATACGCAGTATTTT.

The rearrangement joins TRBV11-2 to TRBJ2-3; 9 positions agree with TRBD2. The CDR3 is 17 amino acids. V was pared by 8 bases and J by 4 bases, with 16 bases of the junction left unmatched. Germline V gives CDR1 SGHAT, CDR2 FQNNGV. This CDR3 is CASQGDIAGVFPDTQYF. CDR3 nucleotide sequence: TGTGCCAGCCAGGGGGATATAGCGGGAGTTTTTCCAGATACGCAGTATTTT. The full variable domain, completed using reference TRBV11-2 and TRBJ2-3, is EAGVAQSPRYKIIEKRQSVAFWCNPISGHATLYWYQQILGQGPKLLIQFQNNGVVDDSQLPKDRFSAERLKGVDSTLKIQPAKLEDSAVYLCASQGDIAGVFPDTQYFGPGTRLTVL.

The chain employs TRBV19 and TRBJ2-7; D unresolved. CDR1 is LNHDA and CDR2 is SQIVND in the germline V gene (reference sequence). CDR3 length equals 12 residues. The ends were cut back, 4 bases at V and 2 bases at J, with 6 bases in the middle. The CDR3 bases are TGTGCCAGTAGTAGGAGTCCCTACGAGCAGTACTTC. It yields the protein CASSRSPYEQYF.

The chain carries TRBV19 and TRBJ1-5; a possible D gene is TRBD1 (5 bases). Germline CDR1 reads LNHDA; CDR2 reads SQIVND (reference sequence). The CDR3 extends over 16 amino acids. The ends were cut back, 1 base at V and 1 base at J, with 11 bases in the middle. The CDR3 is CASSIGGGRSNQPQHF. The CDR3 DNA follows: TGTGCCAGTAGTATAGGGGGGGGACGGAGCAATCAGCCCCAGCATTTT. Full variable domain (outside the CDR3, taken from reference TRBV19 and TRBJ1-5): DGGITQSPKYLFRKEGQNVTLSCEQNLNHDAMYWYRQDPGQGLRLIYYSQIVNDFQKGDIAEGYSVSREKKESFPLTVTSAQKNPTAFYLCASSIGGGRSNQPQHFGDGTRLSIL.

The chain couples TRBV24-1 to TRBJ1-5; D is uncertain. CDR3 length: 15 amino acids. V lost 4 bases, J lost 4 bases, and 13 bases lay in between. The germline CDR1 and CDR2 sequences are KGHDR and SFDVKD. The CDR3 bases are TGTGCCACCAGTGAAGGAGCAGCTATTAATCAGCCCCAGCATTTT. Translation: CATSEGAAINQPQHF.

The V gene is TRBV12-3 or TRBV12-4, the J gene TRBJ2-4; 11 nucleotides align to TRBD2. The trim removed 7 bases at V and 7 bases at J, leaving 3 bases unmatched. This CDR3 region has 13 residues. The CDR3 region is CASTVAGGNIQYF. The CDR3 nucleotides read TGTGCCAGCACCGTAGCGGGGGGGAACATTCAGTACTTC.

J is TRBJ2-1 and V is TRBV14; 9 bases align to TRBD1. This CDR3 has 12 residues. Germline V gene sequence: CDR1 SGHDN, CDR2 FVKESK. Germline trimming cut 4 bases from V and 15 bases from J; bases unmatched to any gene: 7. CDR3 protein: CASSRNRDRAFF. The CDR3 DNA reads TGTGCCAGCAGCCGGAACCGGGACAGGGCGTTCTTC.

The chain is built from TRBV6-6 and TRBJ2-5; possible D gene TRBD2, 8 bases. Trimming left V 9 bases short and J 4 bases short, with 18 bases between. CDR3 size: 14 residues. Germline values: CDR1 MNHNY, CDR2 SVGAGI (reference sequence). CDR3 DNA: TGTGCCAGTGAAGGGGGCCTAGCGGGAGAGACCCAGTACTTC. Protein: CASEGGLAGETQYF.

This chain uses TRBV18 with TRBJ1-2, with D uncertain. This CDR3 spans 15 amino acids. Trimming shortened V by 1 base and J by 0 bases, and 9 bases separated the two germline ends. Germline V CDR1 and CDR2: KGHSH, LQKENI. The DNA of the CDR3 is TGTGCCAGCTCACCACGTACTGAATCTAACTATGGCTACACCTTC. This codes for CASSPRTESNYGYTF.

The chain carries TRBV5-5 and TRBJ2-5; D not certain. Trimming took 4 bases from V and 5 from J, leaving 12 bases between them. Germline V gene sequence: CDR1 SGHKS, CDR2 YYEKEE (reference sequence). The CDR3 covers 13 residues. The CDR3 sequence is CASSRDIRETQYF. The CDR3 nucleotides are TGTGCCAGCAGCCGAGACATTAGGGAGACCCAGTACTTC.

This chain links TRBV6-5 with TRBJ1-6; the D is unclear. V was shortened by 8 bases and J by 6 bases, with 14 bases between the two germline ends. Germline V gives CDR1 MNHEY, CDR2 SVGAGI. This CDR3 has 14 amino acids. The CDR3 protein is CASGPPVFNSPLHF. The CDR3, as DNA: TGTGCCAGCGGTCCGCCGGTGTTTAATTCACCCCTCCACTTT.

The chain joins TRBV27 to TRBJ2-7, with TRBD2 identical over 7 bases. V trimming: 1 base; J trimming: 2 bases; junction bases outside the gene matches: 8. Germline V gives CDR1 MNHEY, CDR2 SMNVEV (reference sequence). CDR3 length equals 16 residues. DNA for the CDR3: TGTGCCAGCAGTTTATTCCCCACTAGCGTTACCTACGAGCAGTACTTC. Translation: CASSLFPTSVTYEQYF.

For the CDR3, the DNA is TGTGCCAGCAGCTTTGGGTCCCCCGGGACTTATCAAGAGACCCAGTACTTC. This translates into CASSFGSPGTYQETQYF. The chain couples TRBV7-6 to TRBJ2-5; D perhaps matches TRBD2 (6 bases). Trimming left V 3 bases short and J 2 bases short, with 19 bases between. The CDR3 is made up of 17 amino acids. Germline assignment: CDR1 SGHVS and CDR2 FNYEAQ.

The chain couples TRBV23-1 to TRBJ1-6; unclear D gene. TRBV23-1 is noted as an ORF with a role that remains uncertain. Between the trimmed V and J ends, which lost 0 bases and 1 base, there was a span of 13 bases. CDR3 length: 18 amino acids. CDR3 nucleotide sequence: TGCGCCAGCAGTCAATCGGAAGAGGGAGTTTCCTATAATTCACCCCTCCACTTT. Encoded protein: CASSQSEEGVSYNSPLHF.

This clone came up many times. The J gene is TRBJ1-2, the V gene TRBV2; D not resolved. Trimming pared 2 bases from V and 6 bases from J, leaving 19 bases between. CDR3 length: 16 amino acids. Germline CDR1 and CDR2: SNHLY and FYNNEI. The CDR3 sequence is CASSEQIYLTADGYTF. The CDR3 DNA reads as TGTGCCAGCAGTGAACAAATCTATTTGACTGCCGATGGCTACACCTTC.

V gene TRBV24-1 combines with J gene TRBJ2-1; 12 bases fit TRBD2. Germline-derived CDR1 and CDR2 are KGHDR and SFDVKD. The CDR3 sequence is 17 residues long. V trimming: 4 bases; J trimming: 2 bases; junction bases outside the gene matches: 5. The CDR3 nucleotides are TGTGCCACCAGTGACTCCCCTAGCGGGAGGGCCTACAATGAGCAGTTCTTC. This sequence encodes CATSDSPSGRAYNEQFF.

As DNA, the CDR3 is TGTGCCAGCAGCCTGTGGGGACAGGGATTCTATGGCTACACCTTC. It encodes CASSLWGQGFYGYTF. The genes are TRBV5-6 and TRBJ1-2, with TRBD1 identical over 9 bases. The germline V gene encodes CDR1 SGHDT and CDR2 YYEEEE. V shed 4 bases, J shed 4 bases, and the junction held 8 bases outside the gene matches. The CDR3 has 15 residues.

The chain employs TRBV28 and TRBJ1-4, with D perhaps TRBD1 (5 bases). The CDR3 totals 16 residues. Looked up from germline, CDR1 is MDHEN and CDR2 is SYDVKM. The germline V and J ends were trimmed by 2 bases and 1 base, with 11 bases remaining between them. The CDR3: CASSLGGGGTNEKLFF. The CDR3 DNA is TGTGCCAGCAGTTTAGGCGGGGGAGGAACTAATGAAAAACTGTTTTTT.

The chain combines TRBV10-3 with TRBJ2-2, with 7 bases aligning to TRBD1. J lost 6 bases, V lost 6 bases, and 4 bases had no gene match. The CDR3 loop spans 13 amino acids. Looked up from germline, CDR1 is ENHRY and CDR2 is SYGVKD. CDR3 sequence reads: CAISRQGSGELFF. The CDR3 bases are TGTGCCATCAGCCGACAGGGCTCCGGGGAGCTGTTTTTT.

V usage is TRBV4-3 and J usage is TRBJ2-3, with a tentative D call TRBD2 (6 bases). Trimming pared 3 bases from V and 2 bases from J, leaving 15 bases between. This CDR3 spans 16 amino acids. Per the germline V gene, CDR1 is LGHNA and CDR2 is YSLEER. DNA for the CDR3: TGCGCCAGCAGCCAGAATCTAGCGATCTTCACAGATACGCAGTATTTT. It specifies CASSQNLAIFTDTQYF.

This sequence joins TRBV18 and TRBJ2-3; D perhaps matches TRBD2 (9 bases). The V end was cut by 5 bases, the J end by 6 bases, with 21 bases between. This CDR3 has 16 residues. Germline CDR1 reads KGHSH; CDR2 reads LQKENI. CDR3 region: CASSASSGTGGDTQYF. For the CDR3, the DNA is TGTGCCAGCTCAGCCTCTAGCGGGACAGGAGGGGATACGCAGTATTTT.